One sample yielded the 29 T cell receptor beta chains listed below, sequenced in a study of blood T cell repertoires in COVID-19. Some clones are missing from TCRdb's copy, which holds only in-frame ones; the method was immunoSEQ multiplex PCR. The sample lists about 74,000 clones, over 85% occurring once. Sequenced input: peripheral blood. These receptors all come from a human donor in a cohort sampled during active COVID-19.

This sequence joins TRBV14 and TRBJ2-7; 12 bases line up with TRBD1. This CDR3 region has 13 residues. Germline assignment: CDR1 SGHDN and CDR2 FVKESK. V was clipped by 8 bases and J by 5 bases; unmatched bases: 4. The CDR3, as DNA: TGTGCCAGCGGGACAGGGGGCGCGGACGAGCAGTACTTC. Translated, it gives CASGTGGADEQYF.

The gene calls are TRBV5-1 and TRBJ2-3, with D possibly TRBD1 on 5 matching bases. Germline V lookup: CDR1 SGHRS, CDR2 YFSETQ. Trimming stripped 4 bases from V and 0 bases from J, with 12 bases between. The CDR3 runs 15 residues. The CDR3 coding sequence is TGCGCCAGCAGCCCGACAGTTACTAGCACAGATACGCAGTATTTT. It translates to CASSPTVTSTDTQYF.

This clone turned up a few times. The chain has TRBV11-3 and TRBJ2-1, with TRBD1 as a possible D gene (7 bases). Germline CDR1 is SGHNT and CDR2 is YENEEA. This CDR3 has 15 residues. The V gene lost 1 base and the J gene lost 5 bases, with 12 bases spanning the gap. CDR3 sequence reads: CASSLGQGGHNEQFF. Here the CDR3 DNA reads TGTGCCAGCAGCTTAGGTCAGGGGGGTCACAATGAGCAGTTCTTC.

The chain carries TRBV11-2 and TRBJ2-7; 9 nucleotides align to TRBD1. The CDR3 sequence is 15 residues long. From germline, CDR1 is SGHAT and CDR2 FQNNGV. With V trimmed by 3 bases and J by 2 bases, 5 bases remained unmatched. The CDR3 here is CASSFDRGITYEQYF. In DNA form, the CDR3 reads TGTGCCAGCAGCTTTGACAGGGGGATAACCTACGAGCAGTACTTC. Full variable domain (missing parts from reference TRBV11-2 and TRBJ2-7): EAGVAQSPRYKIIEKRQSVAFWCNPISGHATLYWYQQILGQGPKLLIQFQNNGVVDDSQLPKDRFSAERLKGVDSTLKIQPAKLEDSAVYLCASSFDRGITYEQYFGPGTRLTVT.

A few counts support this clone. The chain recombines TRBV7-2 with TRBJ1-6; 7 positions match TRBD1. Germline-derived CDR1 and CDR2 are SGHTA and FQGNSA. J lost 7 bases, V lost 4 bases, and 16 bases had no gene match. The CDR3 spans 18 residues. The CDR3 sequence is CASSSGPGQWGRNSPLHF. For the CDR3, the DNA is TGTGCCAGCAGCTCAGGTCCGGGACAGTGGGGTAGGAATTCACCCCTCCACTTT.

In nucleotides, the CDR3 is TGTGCCAGCAGCCCGCAGGGGGTTCCCGAGCAGTACTTC. The encoded protein is CASSPQGVPEQYF. J is TRBJ2-7 and V is TRBV7-2, with 7 bases identical to TRBD1. The CDR3 sequence is 13 residues long. Germline lookup yields CDR1 SGHTA and CDR2 FQGNSA. The junction had 7 bases not matched to a gene; V was cut back by 5 bases and J by 6 bases.

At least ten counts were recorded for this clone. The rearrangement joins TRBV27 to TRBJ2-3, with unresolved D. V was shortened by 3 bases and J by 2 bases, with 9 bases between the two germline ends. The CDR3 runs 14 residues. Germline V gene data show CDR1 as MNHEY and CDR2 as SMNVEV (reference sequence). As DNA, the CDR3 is TGTGCCAGCAGTTTTGCCAGAACCACAGATACGCAGTATTTT. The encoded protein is CASSFARTTDTQYF.

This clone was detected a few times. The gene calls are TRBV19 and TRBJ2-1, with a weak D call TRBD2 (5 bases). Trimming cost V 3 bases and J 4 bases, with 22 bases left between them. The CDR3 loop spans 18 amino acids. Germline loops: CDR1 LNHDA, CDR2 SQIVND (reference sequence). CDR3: CASSMSGLGLKPYNEQFF. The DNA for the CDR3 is TGTGCCAGTAGTATGTCAGGCTTAGGACTCAAGCCTTACAATGAGCAGTTCTTC. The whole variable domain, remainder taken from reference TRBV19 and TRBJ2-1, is DGGITQSPKYLFRKEGQNVTLSCEQNLNHDAMYWYRQDPGQGLRLIYYSQIVNDFQKGDIAEGYSVSREKKESFPLTVTSAQKNPTAFYLCASSMSGLGLKPYNEQFFGPGTRLTVL.

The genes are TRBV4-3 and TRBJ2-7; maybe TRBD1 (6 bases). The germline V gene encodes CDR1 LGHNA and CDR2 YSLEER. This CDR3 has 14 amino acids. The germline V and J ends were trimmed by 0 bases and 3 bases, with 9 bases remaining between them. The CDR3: CASSQDRDNYEQYF. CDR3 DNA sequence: TGCGCCAGCAGCCAAGATAGGGACAACTACGAGCAGTACTTC.

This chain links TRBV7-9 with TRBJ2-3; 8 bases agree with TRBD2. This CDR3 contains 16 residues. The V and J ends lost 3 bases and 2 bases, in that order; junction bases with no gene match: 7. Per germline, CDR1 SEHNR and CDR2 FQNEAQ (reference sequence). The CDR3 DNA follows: TGTGCCAGCAGCTTTTTACTAGCGGAAATCACAGATACGCAGTATTTT. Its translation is CASSFLLAEITDTQYF.

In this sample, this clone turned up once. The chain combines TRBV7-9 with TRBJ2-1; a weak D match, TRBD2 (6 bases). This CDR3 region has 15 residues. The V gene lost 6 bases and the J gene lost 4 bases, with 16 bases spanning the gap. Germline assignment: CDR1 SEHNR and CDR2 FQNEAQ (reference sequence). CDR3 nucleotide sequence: TGTGCCAGCAGTTTCGGGACCGCGGGGTACAATGAGCAGTTCTTC. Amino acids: CASSFGTAGYNEQFF. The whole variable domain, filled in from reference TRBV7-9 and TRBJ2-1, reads DTGVSQNPRHKITKRGQNVTFRCDPISEHNRLYWYRQTLGQGPEFLTYFQNEAQLEKSRLLSDRFSAERPKGSFSTLEIQRTEQGDSAMYLCASSFGTAGYNEQFFGPGTRLTVL.

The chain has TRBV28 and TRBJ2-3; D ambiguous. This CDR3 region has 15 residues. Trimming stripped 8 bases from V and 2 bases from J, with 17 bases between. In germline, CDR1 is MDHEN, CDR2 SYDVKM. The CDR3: CASSPGLRNTDTQYF. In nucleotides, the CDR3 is TGTGCCAGCTCCCCTGGGCTCCGGAACACAGATACGCAGTATTTT.

The CDR3 nucleotides are TGTGCCAGCAGTTCCGGAGCGGGAGCAGCCACCGGGGAGCTGTTTTTT. Its protein product is CASSSGAGAATGELFF. The rearrangement joins TRBV28 to TRBJ2-2, with 8 nucleotides matching TRBD2. Germline assignment: CDR1 MDHEN and CDR2 SYDVKM. The V segment lost 4 bases and the J segment 4 bases; nucleotides outside the gene matches: 8. The length of the CDR3 is 16 residues.

Here the CDR3 DNA reads TGTGCCAGCACCCAACTTATGGGAAACACCATATATTTT. Protein product: CASTQLMGNTIYF. This chain links TRBV7-2 with TRBJ1-3; no reliable D call. This CDR3 spans 13 amino acids. V gave up 7 bases and J gave up 4 bases, with 11 bases separating them. Germline-derived CDR1 and CDR2 are SGHTA and FQGNSA.

The CDR3 is CSVPQGNTEAFF. CDR3 sequence (DNA): TGCAGCGTCCCGCAGGGGAACACTGAAGCTTTCTTT. This chain links TRBV29-1 with TRBJ1-1, with D perhaps matching TRBD1 (5 bases). Germline V gene lookup returns CDR1 SQVTM and CDR2 ANQGSEA. Between the trimmed V and J ends, which lost 6 bases and 1 base, there was a span of 9 bases. The CDR3 extends over 12 amino acids.

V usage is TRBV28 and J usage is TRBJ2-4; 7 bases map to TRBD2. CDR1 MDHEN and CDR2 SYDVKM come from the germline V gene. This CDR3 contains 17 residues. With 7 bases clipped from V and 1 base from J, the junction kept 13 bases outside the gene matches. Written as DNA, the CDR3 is TGTGCCAGCACTCCCCCGGGGAGGGAGCGTGCCAAAAACATTCAGTACTTC. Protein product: CASTPPGRERAKNIQYF.

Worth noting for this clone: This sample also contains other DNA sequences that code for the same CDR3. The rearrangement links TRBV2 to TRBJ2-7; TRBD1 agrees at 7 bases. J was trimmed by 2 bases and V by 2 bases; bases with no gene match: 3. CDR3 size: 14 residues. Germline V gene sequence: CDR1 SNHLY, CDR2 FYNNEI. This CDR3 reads CASSERQGTYEQYF. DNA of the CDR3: TGTGCCAGCAGTGAAAGACAGGGTACCTACGAGCAGTACTTC.

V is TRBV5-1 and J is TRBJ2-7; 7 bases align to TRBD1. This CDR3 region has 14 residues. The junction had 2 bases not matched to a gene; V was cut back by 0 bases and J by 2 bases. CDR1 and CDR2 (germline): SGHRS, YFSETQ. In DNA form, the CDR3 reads TGCGCCAGCAGCTTGGGACAGGGACCCTACGAGCAGTACTTC. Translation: CASSLGQGPYEQYF.

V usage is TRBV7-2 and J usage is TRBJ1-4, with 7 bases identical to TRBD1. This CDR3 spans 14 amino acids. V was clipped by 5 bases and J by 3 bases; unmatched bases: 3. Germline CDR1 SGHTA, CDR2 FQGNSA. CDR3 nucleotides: TGTGCCAGCAGCCCGCAGGGGGCTAATGAAAAACTGTTTTTT. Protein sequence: CASSPQGANEKLFF.

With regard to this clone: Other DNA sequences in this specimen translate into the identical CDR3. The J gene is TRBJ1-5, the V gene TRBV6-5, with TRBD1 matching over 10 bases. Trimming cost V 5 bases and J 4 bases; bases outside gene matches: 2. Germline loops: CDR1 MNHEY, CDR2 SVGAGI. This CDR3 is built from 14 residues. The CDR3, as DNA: TGTGCCAGCAGTAGGGACAGGGGTAATCAGCCCCAGCATTTT. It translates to CASSRDRGNQPQHF.

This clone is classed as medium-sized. The CDR3 is CASSRQDAGNQPQHF. CDR3 bases: TGTGCCAGTAGTCGACAGGATGCAGGCAATCAGCCCCAGCATTTT. The chain links TRBV19 to TRBJ1-5; maybe TRBD1 (6 bases). V lost 5 bases and J 2 bases, leaving 13 bases between the germline ends. Germline V gene sequence: CDR1 LNHDA, CDR2 SQIVND (reference sequence). This CDR3 spans 15 amino acids. Full variable domain (outside the CDR3, taken from reference TRBV19 and TRBJ1-5): DGGITQSPKYLFRKEGQNVTLSCEQNLNHDAMYWYRQDPGQGLRLIYYSQIVNDFQKGDIAEGYSVSREKKESFPLTVTSAQKNPTAFYLCASSRQDAGNQPQHFGDGTRLSIL.

CDR3 nucleotides: TGTGCCAGCAGCCAAGCCATCTACGAGCAGTACTTC. As protein: CASSQAIYEQYF. The V gene is TRBV3-1 (or the pseudogene TRBV3-2), the J gene TRBJ2-7; D ambiguous. Germline V gene sequence: CDR1 LGHDT, CDR2 YNNKEL (reference sequence). This CDR3 comprises 12 residues. The ends were cut back, 1 base at V and 3 bases at J, with 4 bases in the middle.

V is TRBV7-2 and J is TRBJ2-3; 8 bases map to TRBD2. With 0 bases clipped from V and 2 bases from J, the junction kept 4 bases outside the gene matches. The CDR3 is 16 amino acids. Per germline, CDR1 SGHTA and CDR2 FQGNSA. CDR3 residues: CASSLAGGRFTDTQYF. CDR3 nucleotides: TGTGCCAGCAGCTTAGCTGGCGGGAGGTTCACAGATACGCAGTATTTT.

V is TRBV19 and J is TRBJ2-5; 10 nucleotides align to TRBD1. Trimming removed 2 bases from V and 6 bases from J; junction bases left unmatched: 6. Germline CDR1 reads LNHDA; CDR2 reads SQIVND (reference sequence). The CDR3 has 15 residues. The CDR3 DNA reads TGTGCCAGTAGTATAAGGGACAGGGGCGGGAAGACCCAGTACTTC. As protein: CASSIRDRGGKTQYF.

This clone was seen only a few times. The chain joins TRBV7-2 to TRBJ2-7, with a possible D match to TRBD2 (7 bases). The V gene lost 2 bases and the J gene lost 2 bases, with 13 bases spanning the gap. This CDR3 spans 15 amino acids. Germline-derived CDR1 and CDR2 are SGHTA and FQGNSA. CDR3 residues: CASSLNGGGAYEQYF. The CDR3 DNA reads TGTGCCAGCAGCTTAAACGGAGGGGGGGCCTACGAGCAGTACTTC. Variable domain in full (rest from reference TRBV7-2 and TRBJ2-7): GAGVSQSPSNKVTEKGKDVELRCDPISGHTALYWYRQSLGQGLEFLIYFQGNSAPDKSGLPSDRFSAERTGGSVSTLTIQRTQQEDSAVYLCASSLNGGGAYEQYFGPGTRLTVT.

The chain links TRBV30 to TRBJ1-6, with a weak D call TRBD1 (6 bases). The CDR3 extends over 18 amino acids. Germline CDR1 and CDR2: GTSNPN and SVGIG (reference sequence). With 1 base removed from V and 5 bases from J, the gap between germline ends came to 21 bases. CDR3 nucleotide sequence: TGTGCCTGGAGTGCCCCCGGGACATTCCCGTATAATAATTCACCCCTCCACTTT. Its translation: CAWSAPGTFPYNNSPLHF.

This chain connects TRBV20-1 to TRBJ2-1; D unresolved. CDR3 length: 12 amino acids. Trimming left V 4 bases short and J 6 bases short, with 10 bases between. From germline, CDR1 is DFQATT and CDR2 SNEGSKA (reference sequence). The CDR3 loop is CSANDLLNEQFF. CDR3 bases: TGCAGTGCTAATGACCTACTCAATGAGCAGTTCTTC.

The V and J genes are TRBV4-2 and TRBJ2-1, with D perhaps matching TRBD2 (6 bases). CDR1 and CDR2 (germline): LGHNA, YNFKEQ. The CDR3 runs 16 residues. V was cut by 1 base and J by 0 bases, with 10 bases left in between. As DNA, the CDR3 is TGTGCCAGCAGCCAAGGTCCGGGAGACTCCTACAATGAGCAGTTCTTC. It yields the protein CASSQGPGDSYNEQFF.

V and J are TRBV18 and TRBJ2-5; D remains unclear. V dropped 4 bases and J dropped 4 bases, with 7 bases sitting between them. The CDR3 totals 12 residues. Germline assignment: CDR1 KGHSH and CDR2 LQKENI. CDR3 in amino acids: CASSQSRETQYF. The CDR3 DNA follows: TGTGCCAGCTCACAGAGTCGAGAGACCCAGTACTTC.